This T cell receptor (beta chain) was captured by sequencing in a study of cytomegalovirus exposure and HLA in healthy donors. Study results and limitations: In a later analysis, TCR beta V- and J-gene trimming was associated with a missense DCLRE1C variant. The likely explanation for a cluster of highly shared sequence variants was sequencing artifact.

This clone has more than one count but fewer than ten. Its antigen is undetermined. The primer mix had 60 Vbeta and 13 Jbeta primers. Only in-frame clones appear in the TCRdb table, and some are missing; sequencing was by immunoSEQ multiplex PCR. The data hold about 110,000 clones, with 81% observed a single time. The receptor comes from a woman aged 30 to 39 in good health and CMV-seronegative. The source material was PBMCs.

CDR3 nucleotide sequence: TGTGCCAGCAGCCGCACTAGGGGGCAAGAGACCCAGTACTTC. It yields the protein CASSRTRGQETQYF. The J gene is TRBJ2-5, the V gene TRBV7-9; TRBD1 is a possible D gene (6 bases). This CDR3 spans 14 amino acids. Between the trimmed V and J ends, which lost 5 bases and 2 bases, there was a span of 12 bases. From germline, CDR1 is SEHNR and CDR2 FQNEAQ (reference sequence).